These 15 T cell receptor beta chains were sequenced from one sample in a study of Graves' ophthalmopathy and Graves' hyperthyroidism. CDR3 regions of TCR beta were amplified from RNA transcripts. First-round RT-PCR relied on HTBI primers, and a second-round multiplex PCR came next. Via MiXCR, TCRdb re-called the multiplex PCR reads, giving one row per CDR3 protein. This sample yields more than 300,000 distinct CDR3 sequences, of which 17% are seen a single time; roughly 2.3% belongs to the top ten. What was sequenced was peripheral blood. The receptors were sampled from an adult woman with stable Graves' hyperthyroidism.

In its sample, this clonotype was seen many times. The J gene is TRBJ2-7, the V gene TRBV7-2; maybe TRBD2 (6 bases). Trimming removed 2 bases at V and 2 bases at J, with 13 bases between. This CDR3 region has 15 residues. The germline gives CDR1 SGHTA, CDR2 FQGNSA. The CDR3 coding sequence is TGTGCCAGCAGCTTACCCGGGACTCTCGCCTACGAGCAGTACTTC. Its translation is CASSLPGTLAYEQYF. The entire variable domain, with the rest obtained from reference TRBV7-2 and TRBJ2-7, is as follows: GAGVSQSPSNKVTEKGKDVELRCDPISGHTALYWYRQSLGQGLEFLIYFQGNSAPDKSGLPSDRFSAERTGGSVSTLTIQRTQQEDSAVYLCASSLPGTLAYEQYFGPGTRLTVT.

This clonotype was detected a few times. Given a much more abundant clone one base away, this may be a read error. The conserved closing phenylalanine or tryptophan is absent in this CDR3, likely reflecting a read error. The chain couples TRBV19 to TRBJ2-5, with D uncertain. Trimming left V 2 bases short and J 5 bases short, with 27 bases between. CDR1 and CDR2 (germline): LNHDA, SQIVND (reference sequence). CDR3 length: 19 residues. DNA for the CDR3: TGTGCCAGTAGTATACCCAATAATGCCGCTGGGCAAGTCGAGGAGACCCAGTACCTC. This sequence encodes CASSIPNNAAGQVEETQYL.

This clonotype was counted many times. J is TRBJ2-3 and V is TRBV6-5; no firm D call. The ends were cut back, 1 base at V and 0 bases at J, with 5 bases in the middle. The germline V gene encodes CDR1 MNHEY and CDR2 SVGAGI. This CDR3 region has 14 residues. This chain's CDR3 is CASSYLGSTDTQYF. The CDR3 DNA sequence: TGTGCCAGCAGTTACTTAGGAAGCACAGATACGCAGTATTTT.

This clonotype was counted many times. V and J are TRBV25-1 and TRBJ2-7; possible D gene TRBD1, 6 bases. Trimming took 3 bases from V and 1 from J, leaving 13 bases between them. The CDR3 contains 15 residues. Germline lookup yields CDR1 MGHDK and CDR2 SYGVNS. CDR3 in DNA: TGTGCCAGCAGTGACTCAGGGGCCCTTTCCTACGAGCAGTACTTC. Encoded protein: CASSDSGALSYEQYF.

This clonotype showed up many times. DNA of the CDR3: TGTGCCAGCAGCCAAGATCTCGCAGTAAGCTACGAGCAGTACTTC. The encoded protein is CASSQDLAVSYEQYF. The V gene is TRBV4-2, the J gene TRBJ2-7; D unclear. Trimming cost V 0 bases and J 3 bases, with 12 bases left between them. The germline V gene has CDR1 LGHNA and CDR2 YNFKEQ. The CDR3 length is 15 residues.

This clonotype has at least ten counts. Written as DNA, the CDR3 is TGTGCCAGTAGTACGCCCGGGACGGGGAGGTTCGGGGAGCTGTTTTTT. Residues: CASSTPGTGRFGELFF. The V call is TRBV19, the J call TRBJ2-2, with D perhaps TRBD2 (6 bases). Trimming left V 4 bases short and J 7 bases short, with 19 bases between. Germline V gene sequence: CDR1 LNHDA, CDR2 SQIVND (reference sequence). This CDR3 spans 16 amino acids.

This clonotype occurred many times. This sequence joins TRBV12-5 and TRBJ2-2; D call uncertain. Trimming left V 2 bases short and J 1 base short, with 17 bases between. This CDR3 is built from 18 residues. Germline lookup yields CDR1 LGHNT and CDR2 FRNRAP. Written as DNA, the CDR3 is TGTGCTAGTGGTTTGAGGGTTTGGCAGGAAGAGAACACCGGGGAGCTGTTTTTT. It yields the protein CASGLRVWQEENTGELFF.

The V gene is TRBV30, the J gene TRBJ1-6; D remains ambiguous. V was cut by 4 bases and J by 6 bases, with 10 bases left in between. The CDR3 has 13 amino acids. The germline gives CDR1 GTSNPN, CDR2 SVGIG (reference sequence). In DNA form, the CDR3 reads TGTGCCTGGATGAAAACAGCTAATTCACCCCTCCACTTT. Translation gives CAWMKTANSPLHF.

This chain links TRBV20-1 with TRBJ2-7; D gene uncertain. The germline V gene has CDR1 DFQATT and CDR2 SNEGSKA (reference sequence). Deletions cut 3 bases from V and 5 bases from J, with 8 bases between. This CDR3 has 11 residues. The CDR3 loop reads CSARLNHEQYF. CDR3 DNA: TGCAGTGCTAGGCTCAACCACGAGCAGTACTTC.

CDR3 sequence reads: CASSPGFTGQETQYF. The CDR3 DNA sequence: TGTGCCAGCAGCCCAGGCTTCACAGGGCAAGAGACCCAGTACTTC. The gene calls are TRBV3-1 and TRBJ2-5; D perhaps matches TRBD1 (6 bases). Germline-derived CDR1 and CDR2 are LGHDT and YNNKEL (reference sequence). V shed 4 bases and J shed 2 bases, with 14 bases lying between them. This CDR3 comprises 15 residues.

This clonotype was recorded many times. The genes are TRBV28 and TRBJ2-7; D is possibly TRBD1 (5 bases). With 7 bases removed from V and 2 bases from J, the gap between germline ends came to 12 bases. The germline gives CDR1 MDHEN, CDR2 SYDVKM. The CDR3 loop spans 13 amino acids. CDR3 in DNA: TGTGCCAGCATGGGCGACAGTGCCTACGAGCAGTACTTC. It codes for CASMGDSAYEQYF.

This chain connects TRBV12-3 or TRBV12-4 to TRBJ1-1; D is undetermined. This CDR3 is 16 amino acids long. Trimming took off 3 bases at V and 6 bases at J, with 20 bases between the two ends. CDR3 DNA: TGTGCCAGCAGTTTTGTCCCAGGACGCAGGCCCTCTGAAGCTTTCTTT. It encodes CASSFVPGRRPSEAFF.

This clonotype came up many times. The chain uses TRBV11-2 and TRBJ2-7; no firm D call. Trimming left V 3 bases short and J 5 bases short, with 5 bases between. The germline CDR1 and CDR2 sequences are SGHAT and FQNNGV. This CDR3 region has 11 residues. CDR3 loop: CASSFQDEQYF. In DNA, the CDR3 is TGTGCCAGCAGCTTTCAAGACGAGCAGTACTTC.

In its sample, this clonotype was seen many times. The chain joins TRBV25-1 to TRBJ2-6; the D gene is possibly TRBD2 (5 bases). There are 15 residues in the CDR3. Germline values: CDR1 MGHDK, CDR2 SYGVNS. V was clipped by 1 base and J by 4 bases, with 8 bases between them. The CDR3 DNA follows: TGTGCCAGCAGTGAATCTGGGGAGGGGGCCAACGTCCTGACTTTC. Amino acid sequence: CASSESGEGANVLTF. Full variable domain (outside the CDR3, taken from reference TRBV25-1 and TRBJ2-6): EADIYQTPRYLVIGTGKKITLECSQTMGHDKMYWYQQDPGMELHLIHYSYGVNSTEKGDLSSESTVSRIRTEHFPLTLESARPSHTSQYLCASSESGEGANVLTFGAGSRLTVL.

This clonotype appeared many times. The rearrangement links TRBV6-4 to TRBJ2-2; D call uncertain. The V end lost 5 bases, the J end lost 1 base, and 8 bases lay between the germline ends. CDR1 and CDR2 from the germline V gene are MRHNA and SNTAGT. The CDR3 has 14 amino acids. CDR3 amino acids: CASSLTVNTGELFF. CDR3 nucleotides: TGTGCCAGCAGTCTTACAGTGAACACCGGGGAGCTGTTTTTT.